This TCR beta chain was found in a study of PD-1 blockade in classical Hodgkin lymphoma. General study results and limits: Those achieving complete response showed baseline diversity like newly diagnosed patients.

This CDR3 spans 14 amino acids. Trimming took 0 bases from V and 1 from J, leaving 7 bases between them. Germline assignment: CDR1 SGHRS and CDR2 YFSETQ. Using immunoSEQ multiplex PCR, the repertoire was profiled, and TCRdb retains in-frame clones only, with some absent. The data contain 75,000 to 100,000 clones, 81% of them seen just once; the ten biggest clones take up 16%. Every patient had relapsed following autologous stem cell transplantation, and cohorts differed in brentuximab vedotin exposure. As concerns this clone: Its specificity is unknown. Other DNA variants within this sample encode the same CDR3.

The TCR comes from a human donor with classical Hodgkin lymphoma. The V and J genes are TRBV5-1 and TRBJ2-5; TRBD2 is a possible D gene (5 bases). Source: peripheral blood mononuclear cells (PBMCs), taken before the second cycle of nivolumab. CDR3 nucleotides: TGCGCCAGCAGCTTGGTGCGGGCCCAAGAGACCCAGTACTTC. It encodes CASSLVRAQETQYF.